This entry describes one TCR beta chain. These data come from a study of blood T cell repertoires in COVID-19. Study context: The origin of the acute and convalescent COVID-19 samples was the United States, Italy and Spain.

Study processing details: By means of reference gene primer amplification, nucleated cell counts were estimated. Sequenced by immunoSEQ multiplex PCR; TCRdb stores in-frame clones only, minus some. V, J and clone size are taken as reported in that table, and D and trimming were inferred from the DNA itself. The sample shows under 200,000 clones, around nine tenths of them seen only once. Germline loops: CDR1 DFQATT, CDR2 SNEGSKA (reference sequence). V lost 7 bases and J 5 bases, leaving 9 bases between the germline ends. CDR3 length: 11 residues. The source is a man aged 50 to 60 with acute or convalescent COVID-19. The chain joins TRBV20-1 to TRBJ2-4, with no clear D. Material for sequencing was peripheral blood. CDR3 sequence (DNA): TGCAGTGGGTTGGCAGAAAACATTCAGTACTTC. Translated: CSGLAENIQYF.